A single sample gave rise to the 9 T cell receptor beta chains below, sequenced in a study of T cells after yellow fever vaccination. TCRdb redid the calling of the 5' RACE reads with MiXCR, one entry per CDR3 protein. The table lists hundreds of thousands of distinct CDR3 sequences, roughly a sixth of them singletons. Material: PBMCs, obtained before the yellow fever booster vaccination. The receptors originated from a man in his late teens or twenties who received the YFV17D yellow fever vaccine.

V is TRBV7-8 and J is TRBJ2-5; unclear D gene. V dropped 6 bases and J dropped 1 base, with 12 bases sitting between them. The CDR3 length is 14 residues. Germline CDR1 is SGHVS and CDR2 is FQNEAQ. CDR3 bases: TGTGCCAGCAGAGGGCTGGGCTTCCAAGAGACCCAGTACTTC. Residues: CASRGLGFQETQYF.

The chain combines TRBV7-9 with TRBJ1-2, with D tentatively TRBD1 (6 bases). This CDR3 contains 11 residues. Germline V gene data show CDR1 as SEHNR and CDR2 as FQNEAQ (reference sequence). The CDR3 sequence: CAGRGEDGYTF. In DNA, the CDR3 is TGTGCGGGCAGGGGCGAAGATGGCTACACCTTC.

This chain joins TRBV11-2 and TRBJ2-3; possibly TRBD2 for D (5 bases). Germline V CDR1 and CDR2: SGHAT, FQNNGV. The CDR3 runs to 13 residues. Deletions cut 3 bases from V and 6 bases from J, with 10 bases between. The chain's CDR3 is CASSFYGEDTQYF. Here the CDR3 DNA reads TGTGCCAGCAGCTTTTACGGGGAGGATACGCAGTATTTT.

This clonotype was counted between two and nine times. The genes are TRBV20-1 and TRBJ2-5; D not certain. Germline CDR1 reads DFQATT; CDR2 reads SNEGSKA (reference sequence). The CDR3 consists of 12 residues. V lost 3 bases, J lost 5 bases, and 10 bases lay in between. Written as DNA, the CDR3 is TGCAGTGCTAGTTCGACTTGGGAGACCCAGTACTTC. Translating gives CSASSTWETQYF.

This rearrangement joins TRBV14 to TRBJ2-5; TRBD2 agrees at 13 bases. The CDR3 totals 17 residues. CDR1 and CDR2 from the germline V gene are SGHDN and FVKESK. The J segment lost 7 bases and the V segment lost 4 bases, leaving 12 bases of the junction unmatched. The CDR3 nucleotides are TGTGCCAGCAGCCGGACTAGCGGGGGCCCGACCCGGGCGACCCAGTACTTC. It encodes CASSRTSGGPTRATQYF.

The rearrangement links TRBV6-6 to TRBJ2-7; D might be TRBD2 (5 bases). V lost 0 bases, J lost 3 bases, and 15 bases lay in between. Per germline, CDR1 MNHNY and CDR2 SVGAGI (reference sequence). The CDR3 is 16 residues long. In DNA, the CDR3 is TGTGCCAGCAGTTACTCGAAGAGGGTACCCCGCTACGAGCAGTACGTC. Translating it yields CASSYSKRVPRYEQYV.

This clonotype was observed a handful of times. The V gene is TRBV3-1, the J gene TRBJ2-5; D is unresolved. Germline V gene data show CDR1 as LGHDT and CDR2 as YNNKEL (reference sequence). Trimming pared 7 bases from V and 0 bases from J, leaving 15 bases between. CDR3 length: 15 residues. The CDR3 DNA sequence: TGTGCCAGCATACCAAGTCTCCGGTACCAAGAGACCCAGTACTTC. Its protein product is CASIPSLRYQETQYF.

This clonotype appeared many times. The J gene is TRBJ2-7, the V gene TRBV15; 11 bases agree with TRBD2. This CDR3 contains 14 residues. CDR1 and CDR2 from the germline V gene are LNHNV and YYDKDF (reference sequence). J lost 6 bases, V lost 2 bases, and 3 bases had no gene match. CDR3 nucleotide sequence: TGTGCCACCAGCAGATTAGCGGGGGGGCGCGAGCAGTACTTC. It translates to CATSRLAGGREQYF.

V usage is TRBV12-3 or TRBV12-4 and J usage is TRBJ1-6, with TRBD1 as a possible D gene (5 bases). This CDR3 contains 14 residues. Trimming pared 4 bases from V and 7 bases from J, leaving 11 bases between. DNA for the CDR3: TGTGCCAGCAGTTGGGACGGACCCAATTCACCCCTCCACTTT. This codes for CASSWDGPNSPLHF.